These 2 T cell receptor beta chains originate from one sample sequenced in a study of spatial heterogeneity in lung cancer (dated 2019 in TCRdb). What this sample's time point label stands for: sample taken at primary tumor resection. Library generation was performed with 5' RACE. Sequencing took place on a NextSeq 500. TCRdb reanalyzed the raw reads on its own, using fastp at Q25 for trimming and MiXCR for clone calling, and kept in-frame beta chains. Rows are unified per CDR3 protein, each entry keeping the most common DNA and genes. The sample table shows some 10,000 distinct CDR3 sequences, and 6.1% are seen once. The ten biggest clones cover under 30% of the sample. The material sequenced was normal lung tissue next to the tumor, taken at surgery. The receptors were sampled from a male donor with early-stage non-small cell lung cancer.

The sample holds many counts of this clonotype. The chain employs TRBV6-1 and TRBJ2-6; unclear D gene. CDR1 and CDR2 from the germline V gene are MNHNS and SASEGT. Trimming pared 8 bases from V and 3 bases from J, leaving 11 bases between. The CDR3 is made up of 14 amino acids. In nucleotides, the CDR3 is TGTGCCAGCTTCTACGCTAGTGGGGCCAACGTCCTGACTTTC. It codes for CASFYASGANVLTF.

This clonotype was recorded at least ten times. The V call is TRBV19, the J call TRBJ2-4; TRBD2 is a possible D gene (6 bases). The ends were cut back, 5 bases at V and 7 bases at J, with 15 bases in the middle. The CDR3 has 14 residues. Germline V gene lookup returns CDR1 LNHDA and CDR2 SQIVND (reference sequence). Here the CDR3 DNA reads TGTGCCAGTAGTTCACCGGGAGAACGGAACATTCAGTACTTC. Translation: CASSSPGERNIQYF.